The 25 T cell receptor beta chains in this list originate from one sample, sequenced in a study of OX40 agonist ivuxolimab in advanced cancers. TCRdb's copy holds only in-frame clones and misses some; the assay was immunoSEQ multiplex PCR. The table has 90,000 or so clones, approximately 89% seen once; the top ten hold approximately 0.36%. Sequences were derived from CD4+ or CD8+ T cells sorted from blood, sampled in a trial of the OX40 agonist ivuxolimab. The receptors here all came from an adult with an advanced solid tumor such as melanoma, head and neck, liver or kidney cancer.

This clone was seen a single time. The CDR3 sequence is CATSKGPSGANVLTF. The CDR3 DNA reads as TGTGCCACCAGCAAGGGGCCCTCTGGGGCCAACGTCCTGACTTTC. V and J are TRBV15 and TRBJ2-6; TRBD1 is a possible D gene (5 bases). The CDR3 covers 15 residues. The ends were cut back, 4 bases at V and 0 bases at J, with 7 bases in the middle. Germline CDR1 LNHNV, CDR2 YYDKDF (reference sequence).

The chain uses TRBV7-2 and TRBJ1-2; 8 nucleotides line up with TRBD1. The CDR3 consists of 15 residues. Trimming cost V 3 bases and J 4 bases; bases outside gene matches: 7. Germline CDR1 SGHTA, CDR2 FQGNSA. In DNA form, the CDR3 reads TGTGCCAGCAGCTTTACAGGGGGAGGAGGCTATGGCTACACCTTC. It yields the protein CASSFTGGGGYGYTF.

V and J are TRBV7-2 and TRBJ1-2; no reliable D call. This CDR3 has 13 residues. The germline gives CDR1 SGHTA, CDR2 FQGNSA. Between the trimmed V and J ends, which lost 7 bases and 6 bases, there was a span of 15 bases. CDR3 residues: CASTETPWDGYTF. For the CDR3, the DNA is TGTGCCAGCACCGAGACACCCTGGGATGGCTACACCTTC.

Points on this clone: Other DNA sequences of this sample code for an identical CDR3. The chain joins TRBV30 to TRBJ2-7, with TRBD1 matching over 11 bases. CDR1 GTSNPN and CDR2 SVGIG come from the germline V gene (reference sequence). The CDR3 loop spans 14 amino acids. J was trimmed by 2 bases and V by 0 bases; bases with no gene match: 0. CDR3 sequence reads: CAWSVGQGAYEQYF. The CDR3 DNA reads TGTGCCTGGAGTGTGGGACAGGGGGCCTACGAGCAGTACTTC.

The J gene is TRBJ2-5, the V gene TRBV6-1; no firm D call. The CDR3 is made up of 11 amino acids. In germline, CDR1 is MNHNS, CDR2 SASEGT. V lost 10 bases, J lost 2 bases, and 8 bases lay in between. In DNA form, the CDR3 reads TGTGCCAACGGGTGGCAAGAGACCCAGTACTTC. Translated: CANGWQETQYF.

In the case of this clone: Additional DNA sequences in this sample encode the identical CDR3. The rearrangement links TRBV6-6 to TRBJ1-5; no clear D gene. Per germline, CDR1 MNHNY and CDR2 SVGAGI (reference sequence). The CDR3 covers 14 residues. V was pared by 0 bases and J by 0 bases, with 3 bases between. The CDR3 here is CASSYSGSNQPQHF. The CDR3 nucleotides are TGTGCCAGCAGTTACTCGGGTAGCAATCAGCCCCAGCATTTT.

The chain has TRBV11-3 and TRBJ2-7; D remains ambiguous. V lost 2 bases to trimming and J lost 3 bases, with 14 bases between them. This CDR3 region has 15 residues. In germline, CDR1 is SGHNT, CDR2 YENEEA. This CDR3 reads CASSLKTGPDYEQYF. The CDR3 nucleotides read TGTGCCAGCAGCTTAAAAACCGGGCCAGACTACGAGCAGTACTTC.

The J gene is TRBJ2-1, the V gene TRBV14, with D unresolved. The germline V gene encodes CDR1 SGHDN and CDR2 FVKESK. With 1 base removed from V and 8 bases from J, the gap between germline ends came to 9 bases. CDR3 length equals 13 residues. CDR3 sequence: CASSQGLDDEQFF. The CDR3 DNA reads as TGTGCCAGCAGCCAAGGACTCGACGATGAGCAGTTCTTC. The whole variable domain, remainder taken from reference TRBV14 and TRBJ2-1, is EAGVTQFPSHSVIEKGQTVTLRCDPISGHDNLYWYRRVMGKEIKFLLHFVKESKQDESGMPNNRFLAERTGGTYSTLKVQPAELEDSGVYFCASSQGLDDEQFFGPGTRLTVL.

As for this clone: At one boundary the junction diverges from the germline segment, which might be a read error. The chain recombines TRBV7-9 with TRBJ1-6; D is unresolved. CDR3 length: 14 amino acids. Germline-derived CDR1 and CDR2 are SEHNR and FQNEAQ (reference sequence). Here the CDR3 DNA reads TGTGCCAGCAGCTTCACCTCCGATAATTCACCCCTCCACTTT. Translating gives CASSFTSDNSPLHF.

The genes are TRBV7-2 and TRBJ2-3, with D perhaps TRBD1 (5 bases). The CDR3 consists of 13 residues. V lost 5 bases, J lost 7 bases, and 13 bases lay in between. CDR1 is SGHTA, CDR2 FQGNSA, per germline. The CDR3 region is CASSRQTENTQYF. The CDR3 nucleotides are TGTGCCAGCAGCAGACAGACAGAGAATACGCAGTATTTT. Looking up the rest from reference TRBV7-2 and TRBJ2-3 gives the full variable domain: GAGVSQSPSNKVTEKGKDVELRCDPISGHTALYWYRQSLGQGLEFLIYFQGNSAPDKSGLPSDRFSAERTGGSVSTLTIQRTQQEDSAVYLCASSRQTENTQYFGPGTRLTVL.

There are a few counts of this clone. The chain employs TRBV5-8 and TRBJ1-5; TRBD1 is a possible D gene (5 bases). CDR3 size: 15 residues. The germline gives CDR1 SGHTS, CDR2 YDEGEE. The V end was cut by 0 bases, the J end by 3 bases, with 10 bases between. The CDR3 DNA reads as TGTGCCAGCAGCTTGGATGGGGGGGTCAATCAGCCCCAGCATTTT. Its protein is CASSLDGGVNQPQHF.

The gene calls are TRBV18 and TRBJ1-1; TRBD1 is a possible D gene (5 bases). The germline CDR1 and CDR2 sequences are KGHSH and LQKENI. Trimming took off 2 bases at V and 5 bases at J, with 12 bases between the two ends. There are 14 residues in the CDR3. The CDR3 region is CASSPFQGATEAFF. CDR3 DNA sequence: TGTGCCAGCTCACCATTTCAAGGGGCTACTGAAGCTTTCTTT.

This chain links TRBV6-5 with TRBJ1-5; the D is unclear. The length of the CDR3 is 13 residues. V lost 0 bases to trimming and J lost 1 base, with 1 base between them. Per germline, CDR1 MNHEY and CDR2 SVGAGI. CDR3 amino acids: CASSYSSNQPQHF. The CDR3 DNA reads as TGTGCCAGCAGTTACTCGAGCAATCAGCCCCAGCATTTT.

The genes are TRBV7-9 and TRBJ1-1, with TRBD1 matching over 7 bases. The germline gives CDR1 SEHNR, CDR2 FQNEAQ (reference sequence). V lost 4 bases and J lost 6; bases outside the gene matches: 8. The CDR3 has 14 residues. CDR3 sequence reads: CASSSTGIVAEAFF. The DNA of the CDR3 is TGTGCCAGCAGCTCGACAGGGATTGTCGCTGAAGCTTTCTTT.

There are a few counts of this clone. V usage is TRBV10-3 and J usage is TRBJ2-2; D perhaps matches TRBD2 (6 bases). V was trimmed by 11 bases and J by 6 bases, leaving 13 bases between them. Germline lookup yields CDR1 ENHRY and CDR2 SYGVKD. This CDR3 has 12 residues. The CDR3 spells CASSREAGELFF. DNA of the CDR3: TGTGCCTCCTCCAGGGAGGCCGGGGAGCTGTTTTTT.

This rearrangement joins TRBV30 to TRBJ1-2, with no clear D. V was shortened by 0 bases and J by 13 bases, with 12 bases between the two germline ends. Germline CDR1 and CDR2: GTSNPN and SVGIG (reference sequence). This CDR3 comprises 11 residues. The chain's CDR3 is CAWSVAGGRTF. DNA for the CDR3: TGTGCCTGGAGTGTAGCCGGAGGACGCACCTTC.

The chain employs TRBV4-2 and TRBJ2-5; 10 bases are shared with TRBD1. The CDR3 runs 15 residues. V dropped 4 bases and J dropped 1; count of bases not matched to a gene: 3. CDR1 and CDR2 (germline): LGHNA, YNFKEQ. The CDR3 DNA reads TGTGCCAGCAGCCCCCGGGACAGGGGCCAAGAGACCCAGTACTTC. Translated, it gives CASSPRDRGQETQYF.

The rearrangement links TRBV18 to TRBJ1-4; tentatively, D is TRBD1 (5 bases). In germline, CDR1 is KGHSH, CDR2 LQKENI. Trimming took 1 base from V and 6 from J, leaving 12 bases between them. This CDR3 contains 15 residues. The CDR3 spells CASSPRATGDEKLFF. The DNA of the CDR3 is TGTGCCAGCTCACCACGGGCAACGGGGGATGAAAAACTGTTTTTT.

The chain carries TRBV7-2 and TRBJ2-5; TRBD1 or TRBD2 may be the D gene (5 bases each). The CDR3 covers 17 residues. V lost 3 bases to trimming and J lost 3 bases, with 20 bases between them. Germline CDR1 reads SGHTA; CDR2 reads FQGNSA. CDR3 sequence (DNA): TGTGCCAGCAGCTTGGTGGGGACCAGGCAACCGAAAGAGACCCAGTACTTC. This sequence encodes CASSLVGTRQPKETQYF.

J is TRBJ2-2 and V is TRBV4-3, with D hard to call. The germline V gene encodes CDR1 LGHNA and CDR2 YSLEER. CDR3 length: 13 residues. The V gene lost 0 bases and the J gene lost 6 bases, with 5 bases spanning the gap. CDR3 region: CASSQDIPGELFF. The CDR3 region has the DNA TGCGCCAGCAGCCAAGATATCCCCGGGGAGCTGTTTTTT.

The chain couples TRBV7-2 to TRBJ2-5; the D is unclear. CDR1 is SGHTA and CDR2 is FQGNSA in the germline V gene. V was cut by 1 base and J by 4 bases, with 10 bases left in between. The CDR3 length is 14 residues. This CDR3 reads CASSLVRGPETQYF. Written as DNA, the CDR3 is TGTGCCAGCAGCTTAGTTAGAGGACCAGAGACCCAGTACTTC.

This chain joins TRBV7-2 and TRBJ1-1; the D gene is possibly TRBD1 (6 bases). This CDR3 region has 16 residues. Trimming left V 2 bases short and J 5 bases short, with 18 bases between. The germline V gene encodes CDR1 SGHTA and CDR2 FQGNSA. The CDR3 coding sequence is TGTGCCAGCAGCTTATTCGCAGGGGACGCGGGGACTGAAGCTTTCTTT. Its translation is CASSLFAGDAGTEAFF.

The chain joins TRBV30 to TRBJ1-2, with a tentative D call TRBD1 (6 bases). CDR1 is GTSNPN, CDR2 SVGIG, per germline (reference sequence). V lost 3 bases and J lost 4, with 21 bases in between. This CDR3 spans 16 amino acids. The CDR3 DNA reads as TGTGCCTGGAGCGAAAGCAGAGTGAGGGACATCTATGGCTACACCTTC. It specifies CAWSESRVRDIYGYTF.

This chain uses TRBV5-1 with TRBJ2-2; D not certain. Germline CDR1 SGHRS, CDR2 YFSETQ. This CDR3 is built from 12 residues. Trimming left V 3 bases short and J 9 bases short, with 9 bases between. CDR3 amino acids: CASSSAGWELFF. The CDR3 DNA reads TGCGCCAGCAGCTCGGCCGGGTGGGAGCTGTTTTTT.

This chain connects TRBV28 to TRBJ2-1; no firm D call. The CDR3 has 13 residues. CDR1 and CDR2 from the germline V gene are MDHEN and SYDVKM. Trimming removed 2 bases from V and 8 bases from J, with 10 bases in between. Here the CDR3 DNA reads TGTGCCAGCAGTTTAGGTCCCGCTTATGAGCAGTTCTTC. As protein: CASSLGPAYEQFF.